Listed below are T cell receptor beta chains from one sample, sequenced in a study of blood T cell repertoires in COVID-19. Measured with immunoSEQ multiplex PCR; TCRdb has only the in-frame clones, and not every one. The data show 300,000 to 400,000 clones, with around nine tenths seen just once and under 3.5% held by the top ten. The source material was peripheral blood. The receptors shown here come from a woman between 18 and 30 years old who had recovered from COVID-19. Each CDR3 is given with its conserved first and last residue. A D gene is named only where the DNA matches it firmly. Some rows have no size entry. The others give once, few or many, or a class for an expanded clone.

CDR3aa,CDR3nt,v_gene,d_gene,j_gene,abundance
CASNSYSNQPQHF,TGTGCCAGTAACAGCTATAGCAATCAGCCCCAGCATTTT,TRBV19,.,TRBJ1-5,once
CASSRMDRARSGNTIYF,TGCGCCAGCAGCCGGATGGACAGGGCTCGCTCTGGAAACACCATATATTTT,TRBV4-3,TRBD1,TRBJ1-3,once
CASSPGLGNTIYF,TGTGCCAGCAGCCCGGGACTTGGAAACACCATATATTTT,TRBV6-5,.,TRBJ1-3,.
CASSPQPTGAYNSPLHF,TGTGCCAGCAGCCCCCAACCGACAGGCGCGTATAATTCACCCCTCCACTTT,TRBV7-6,.,TRBJ1-6,.
CATSEDGQDNQPQHF,TGTGCCACCAGCGAAGACGGACAGGACAATCAGCCCCAGCATTTT,TRBV15,TRBD1,TRBJ1-5,.
CASSEFRGPDTQYF,TGCGCCAGCAGTGAATTTCGGGGTCCAGATACGCAGTATTTT,TRBV10-1,.,TRBJ2-3,.
CSVGTGGSYNEQFF,TGCAGCGTTGGGACAGGGGGCTCCTACAATGAGCAGTTCTTC,TRBV29-1,TRBD1,TRBJ2-1,.
CASSLATPNSLDTGELFF,TGTGCCAGCAGCTTAGCCACACCCAATTCCCTGGACACCGGGGAGCTGTTTTTT,TRBV7-9,.,TRBJ2-2,.
CASSLGRDRGYGYTF,TGCGCCAGCAGCTTGGGTCGGGACAGGGGCTATGGCTACACCTTC,TRBV5-1,TRBD1,TRBJ1-2,.
CASSLLGGTTGELFF,TGTGCCAGCAGCTTACTGGGGGGTACGACCGGGGAGCTGTTTTTT,TRBV11-2,.,TRBJ2-2,.
CASSTWTGGRRLGYTF,TGTGCCAGCAGCACCTGGACAGGGGGCCGCCGGTTAGGCTACACCTTC,TRBV11-2,TRBD1,TRBJ1-2,.
CASSVGQGAKGYTF,TGTGCCAGCAGTGTCGGACAGGGGGCCAAGGGCTACACCTTC,TRBV25-1,TRBD1,TRBJ1-2,.
CASSVTSTVGVDEQFF,TGTGCCAGCTCAGTCACCTCCACGGTCGGTGTGGATGAGCAGTTCTTC,TRBV18,.,TRBJ2-1,once
CSVSMTGSVYGYTF,TGCAGCGTTTCCATGACAGGGTCGGTCTATGGCTACACCTTC,TRBV29-1,TRBD1,TRBJ1-2,.
CASSFSAANTEAFF,TGTGCCAGCAGCTTCTCTGCGGCGAACACTGAAGCTTTCTTT,TRBV5-4,.,TRBJ1-1,few
CASSQTTSGSLDEQFF,TGCGCCAGCAGCCAGACGACTAGCGGGAGTTTGGATGAGCAGTTCTTC,TRBV4-3,TRBD2,TRBJ2-1,.
CASSLLSGGLNYGYTF,TGTGCCAGCAGTCTCTTATCTGGGGGCCTAAACTATGGCTACACCTTC,TRBV27,.,TRBJ1-2,.
CASSPTGGANEQFF,TGTGCCAGCTCGCCTACGGGGGGAGCCAATGAGCAGTTCTTC,TRBV18,TRBD2,TRBJ2-1,.
CASRPGGAGRETQYF,TGTGCCAGCAGACCTGGAGGAGCGGGGCGCGAGACCCAGTACTTC,TRBV7-9,TRBD2,TRBJ2-5,.
CAISASSDTQYF,TGTGCCATCAGTGCTTCTTCAGATACGCAGTATTTT,TRBV10-3,.,TRBJ2-3,.
CASSVRGMDGNTIYF,TGTGCCAGCAGCGTACGGGGAATGGATGGAAACACCATATATTTT,TRBV9,.,TRBJ1-3,.
CASSHFTGLAGWDEQFF,TGTGCCAGCAGCCATTTTACGGGACTAGCGGGCTGGGATGAGCAGTTCTTC,TRBV14,TRBD2,TRBJ2-1,.
CATSDLEDYNSPLHF,TGTGCCACCAGTGATTTGGAGGACTATAATTCACCCCTCCACTTT,TRBV24-1,.,TRBJ1-6,.
CASRHFPPLHRGRYGYTF,TGTGCCAGCAGACACTTCCCCCCCTTACATAGAGGAAGGTATGGCTACACCTTC,TRBV21-1,.,TRBJ1-2,.
CASSPPGEGGGYTF,TGTGCCAGCTCACCACCTGGTGAGGGAGGCGGCTACACCTTC,TRBV18,.,TRBJ1-2,few
CASSQNRGHTEAFF,TGCGCCAGCAGCCAAAACAGGGGACACACTGAAGCTTTCTTT,TRBV5-1,TRBD1,TRBJ1-1,.
CASESRLPNTGELFF,TGTGCCAGTGAATCACGACTACCGAACACCGGGGAGCTGTTTTTT,TRBV19,.,TRBJ2-2,.
CASSVGQGLSGNTIYF,TGTGCCAGCAGCGTAGGACAGGGTTTATCTGGAAACACCATATATTTT,TRBV9,TRBD1,TRBJ1-3,.
CASSLDSGNSGELFF,TGTGCCAGCAGTTTGGATAGCGGGAATTCTGGGGAGCTGTTTTTT,TRBV27,TRBD2,TRBJ2-2,.
CAWSGKRQGARHEPQHF,TGTGCCTGGAGTGGGAAGAGACAGGGGGCCCGTCACGAGCCCCAGCATTTT,TRBV30,TRBD1,TRBJ1-5,.
CASSFYKGLAGGRETQYF,TGTGCCAGCAGCTTTTATAAAGGACTAGCGGGAGGGAGGGAGACCCAGTACTTC,TRBV7-2,TRBD2,TRBJ2-5,.
CASSVSYTGELFF,TGTGCCAGCAGCGTTAGCTACACCGGGGAGCTGTTTTTT,TRBV9,.,TRBJ2-2,.
CASSSTGNTEAFF,TGCGCCAGCAGTTCGACAGGGAACACTGAAGCTTTCTTT,TRBV5-1,.,TRBJ1-1,.
CASRETGGNTEAFF,TGTGCCAGCAGGGAGACAGGGGGGAACACTGAAGCTTTCTTT,TRBV6-4,TRBD1,TRBJ1-1,.
CASSLNSGTADSPLHF,TGTGCCAGCAGCTTGAATTCGGGGACAGCTGATTCACCCCTCCACTTT,TRBV5-4,TRBD1,TRBJ1-6,.
CAWSGGGTRFYNEQFF,TGTGCCTGGAGTGGTGGGGGGACTAGGTTTTACAATGAGCAGTTCTTC,TRBV30,TRBD2,TRBJ2-1,.
CASSLVWEPPATNEKLFF,TGTGCCAGCAGCTTAGTCTGGGAGCCCCCTGCAACTAATGAAAAACTGTTTTTT,TRBV7-2,.,TRBJ1-4,.
CASSQVRGQGVPETQYF,TGCGCCAGCAGCCAAGTGCGGGGACAGGGCGTACCGGAGACCCAGTACTTC,TRBV4-1,TRBD1,TRBJ2-5,.
CASSQEREMNTEAFF,TGCGCCAGCAGCCAAGAAAGGGAGATGAACACTGAAGCTTTCTTT,TRBV4-1,.,TRBJ1-1,.